A selection of T cell receptor beta chains follows, all from one sample in a study. TCRdb used MiXCR to reprocess the 5' RACE reads, holding one entry per CDR3 protein. The repertoire consists of about 40,000 distinct CDR3 sequences, with approximately 30% occurring once and the leading ten covering 4% to 4.5%. Sequencing used tumor-infiltrating memory CD4+ T cells sorted from the breast tumor. The receptors come from a female donor with breast cancer. Each CDR3 is given with its conserved first and last residue. D genes are given only for firm matches. Part of the rows lack a size; the others show once, few, many or a class for expanded clones.

j_gene	len	d_gene	abundance	v_gene	CDR3aa	CDR3nt
TRBJ2-5	10	.	many	TRBV27	CASSWETQYF	TGTGCCAGCAGTTGGGAGACCCAGTACTTC
TRBJ2-5	15	TRBD2	few	TRBV20-1	CSAITDRDYEETQYF	TGCAGTGCTATTACAGACCGGGACTATGAGGAGACCCAGTACTTC
TRBJ2-4	16	.	few	TRBV5-6	CASSLIPTGAKNIQYF	TGTGCCAGCAGCTTGATCCCCACAGGGGCCAAAAACATTCAGTACTTC
TRBJ2-2	12	.	.	TRBV7-3	CASSTLNGELFF	TGTGCCAGCAGCACTCTAAACGGGGAGCTGTTTTTT
TRBJ1-1	13	.	few	TRBV5-1	CASSYDLRWVAFF	TGCGCCAGCAGTTACGACCTCCGATGGGTGGCTTTCTTT
TRBJ2-1	15	TRBD1	many	TRBV7-3	CASSTGGFAYNEQFF	TGTGCCAGCAGCACAGGGGGCTTCGCCTACAATGAGCAGTTCTTC
TRBJ2-7	13	.	.	TRBV27	CASGFSSEGEQYF	TGTGCCAGCGGTTTCTCCTCCGAGGGGGAGCAGTACTTC
TRBJ1-6	14	.	.	TRBV7-2	CASSPQLANSPLHF	TGTGCCAGCAGCCCACAGCTCGCGAATTCACCCCTCCACTTT
TRBJ2-3	15	.	many	TRBV13	CASTPEGKRADTQYF	TGTGCCAGCACCCCGGAGGGGAAGAGGGCAGATACGCAGTATTTT
TRBJ1-2	14	TRBD1	.	TRBV5-1	CASSSGTGAYGYTF	TGCGCCAGCAGTTCCGGGACAGGGGCCTATGGCTACACCTTC
TRBJ2-7	14	.	.	TRBV20-1	CSARKQTGWGEQYF	TGCAGTGCTAGGAAACAGACGGGATGGGGCGAGCAGTACTTC
TRBJ2-1	15	.	.	TRBV27	CASSESGAPYNEQFF	TGTGCCAGCAGTGAGTCCGGGGCCCCCTACAATGAGCAGTTCTTC
TRBJ2-3	13	.	.	TRBV11-2	CASSLLGPDTQYF	TGTGCCAGCAGCTTATTGGGGCCAGATACGCAGTATTTT
TRBJ1-5	16	.	many	TRBV20-1	CSAYPLPQGTYQPQHF	TGCAGTGCTTACCCCCTCCCTCAGGGAACCTATCAGCCCCAGCATTTT
TRBJ1-6	17	.	.	TRBV5-1	CASSLDQAALGRSPLHF	TGCGCCAGCAGCTTGGATCAGGCAGCTTTGGGGAGATCACCCCTCCACTTT
TRBJ1-1	13	.	.	TRBV6-5	CASNRNREAEAFF	TGTGCCAGCAACCGAAACAGGGAGGCCGAAGCTTTCTTT
TRBJ1-5	15	TRBD1	.	TRBV28	CASRLDRPVNQPQHF	TGTGCCAGCAGGTTGGACAGGCCCGTCAATCAGCCCCAGCATTTT
TRBJ2-1	14	TRBD2	.	TRBV28	CASSRSGRMDEQFF	TGTGCCAGCTCCCGGAGCGGGAGGATGGATGAGCAGTTCTTC
TRBJ2-7	13	.	.	TRBV7-3	CASSLTTKGPQYF	TGTGCCAGCAGCTTAACCACGAAAGGGCCTCAGTACTTC
TRBJ2-7	17	.	.	TRBV27	CASSPIGIPVGAYEQYF	TGTGCCAGCAGCCCCATTGGAATCCCAGTGGGGGCGTACGAGCAGTACTTC
TRBJ2-4	17	.	.	TRBV6-6	CASSLGGGKGAKNIQYF	TGTGCCAGCAGTCTAGGGGGCGGGAAAGGGGCCAAAAACATTCAGTACTTC
TRBJ2-7	13	.	few	TRBV5-1	CASSRAGLEEQYF	TGCGCCAGCAGCCGGGCGGGGTTGGAAGAGCAGTACTTC
TRBJ2-3	13	TRBD1	.	TRBV20-1	CSAQGPGQGSQYF	TGCAGTGCTCAGGGTCCGGGACAGGGGTCGCAGTATTTT
TRBJ2-5	13	TRBD2	few	TRBV28	CASSMREFGTQYF	TGTGCCAGCAGTATGCGGGAGTTTGGGACCCAGTACTTC
TRBJ2-1	15	.	few	TRBV9	CASSVGNSFGNEQFF	TGTGCCAGCAGCGTAGGGAACAGTTTTGGCAATGAGCAGTTCTTC
TRBJ1-3	16	.	few	TRBV4-3	CASGQDGRVPGNTIYF	TGCGCCAGCGGCCAAGACGGGAGGGTTCCTGGAAACACCATATATTTT
TRBJ2-1	14	.	few	TRBV3-1	CASSQVRSVNEQFF	TGTGCCAGCAGCCAAGTGCGATCGGTCAATGAGCAGTTCTTC
TRBJ1-6	15	TRBD1	many	TRBV2	CASNDRDRLNSPLHF	TGTGCCAGCAACGACCGGGACAGGTTGAATTCACCCCTCCACTTT
TRBJ2-5	11	TRBD2	.	TRBV6-1	CACSGGTDQYF	TGTGCCTGTAGCGGGGGGACAGATCAGTACTTC
TRBJ2-1	12	TRBD2	few	TRBV20-1	CSVERGGHEQFF	TGCAGTGTTGAGCGGGGGGGTCATGAGCAGTTCTTC
TRBJ1-4	14	.	.	TRBV28	CASTVDSEGEKLFF	TGTGCCAGCACCGTGGACAGCGAAGGAGAAAAACTGTTTTTT
TRBJ2-5	14	TRBD1	many	TRBV20-1	CSASQGAMGETQYF	TGCAGTGCTTCCCAGGGGGCGATGGGAGAGACCCAGTACTTC
TRBJ2-1	13	.	.	TRBV28	CASSYRTLHEQFF	TGTGCCAGCAGCTATCGGACTCTGCATGAGCAGTTCTTC
TRBJ2-7	13	.	few	TRBV18	CASSPTEIYGQYF	TGTGCCAGCTCACCGACCGAAATTTACGGGCAGTACTTC
TRBJ1-2	13	.	.	TRBV6-5	CASSFGSNYGYTF	TGTGCCAGCAGTTTTGGCAGCAACTATGGCTACACCTTC
TRBJ1-1	16	TRBD1	few	TRBV4-1	CASSQDPGTGGTEAFF	TGCGCCAGCAGCCAAGATCCTGGGACAGGGGGCACTGAAGCTTTCTTT
TRBJ2-3	17	.	few	TRBV12-3/TRBV12-4	CASSAPAKTGATDTQYF	TGTGCCAGCAGTGCCCCGGCCAAAACCGGGGCCACAGATACGCAGTATTTT
TRBJ2-3	10	.	many	TRBV21-1	CASSSFTQYF	TGTGCCAGCTCAAGCTTTACGCAGTATTTT
TRBJ2-1	12	.	few	TRBV27	CASSLMGYEQFF	TGTGCCAGCAGTTTGATGGGTTATGAGCAGTTCTTC
TRBJ2-1	15	.	.	TRBV9	CASSVVPGSYNEQFF	TGTGCCAGCAGCGTAGTGCCGGGCTCCTACAATGAGCAGTTCTTC
TRBJ2-3	16	.	many	TRBV9	CASSVAGTLSTDTQYF	TGTGCCAGCAGCGTTGCGGGGACTCTCAGCACAGATACGCAGTATTTT
TRBJ1-2	15	.	.	TRBV7-2	CASSPEGSGIYGYTF	TGTGCCAGCAGCCCAGAAGGGAGCGGAATCTATGGCTACACCTTC
TRBJ2-1	15	TRBD2	.	TRBV5-1	CASSFGGSSYNEQFF	TGCGCCAGCAGCTTTGGCGGGAGTTCCTACAATGAGCAGTTCTTC
TRBJ2-7	14	TRBD1	many	TRBV25-1	CASQTTTGGSEQYF	TGTGCCAGCCAAACCACAACAGGGGGGTCCGAGCAGTACTTC
TRBJ2-2	12	.	.	TRBV7-6	CASSERGGELFF	TGTGCCAGCAGCGAGAGGGGCGGGGAGCTGTTTTTT
TRBJ1-5	15	.	.	TRBV7-9	CASSLGQASNQPQHF	TGTGCCAGCAGCTTAGGGCAGGCTAGCAATCAGCCCCAGCATTTT
TRBJ1-2	11	.	many	TRBV20-1	CSATGLYGYTF	TGCAGTGCTACAGGGCTCTATGGCTACACCTTC
TRBJ2-1	12	.	few	TRBV3-1	CASSQGYSEQFF	TGTGCCAGCAGCCAAGGGTACTCCGAGCAGTTCTTC
TRBJ1-4	13	.	.	TRBV7-9	CASSPRSDEKLFF	TGTGCCAGCAGCCCCCGCTCGGATGAAAAACTGTTTTTT